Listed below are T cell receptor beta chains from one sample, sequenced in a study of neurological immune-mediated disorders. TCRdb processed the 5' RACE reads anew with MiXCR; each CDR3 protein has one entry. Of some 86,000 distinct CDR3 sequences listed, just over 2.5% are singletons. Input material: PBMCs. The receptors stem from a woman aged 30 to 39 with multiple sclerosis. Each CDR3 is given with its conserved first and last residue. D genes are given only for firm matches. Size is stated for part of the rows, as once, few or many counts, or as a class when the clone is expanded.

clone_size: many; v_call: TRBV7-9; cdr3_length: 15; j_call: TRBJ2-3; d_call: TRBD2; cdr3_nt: TGTGCCAGCAGCTTAGAACTAGCGGGACGGGATACGCAGTATTTT; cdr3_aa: CASSLELAGRDTQYF
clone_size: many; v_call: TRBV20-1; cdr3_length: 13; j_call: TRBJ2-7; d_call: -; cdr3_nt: TGCAGTGCGCAACGGACTAACTCCTACGAGCAGTACTTC; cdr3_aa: CSAQRTNSYEQYF
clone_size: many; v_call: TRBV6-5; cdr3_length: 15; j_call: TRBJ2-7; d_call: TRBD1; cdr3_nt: TGTGCCAGCAGTTACACGGGACAGGATACCTACGAGCAGTACTTC; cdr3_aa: CASSYTGQDTYEQYF
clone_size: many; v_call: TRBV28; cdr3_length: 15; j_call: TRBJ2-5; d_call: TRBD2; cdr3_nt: TGTGCCAGCAGTCCGACTAGCGGGGGGCTAGAGACCCAGTACTTC; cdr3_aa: CASSPTSGGLETQYF
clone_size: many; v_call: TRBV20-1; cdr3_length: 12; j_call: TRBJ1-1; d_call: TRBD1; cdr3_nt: TGCAGTGCTCCGGACAGGGGGGTTGAAGCTTTCTTT; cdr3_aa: CSAPDRGVEAFF
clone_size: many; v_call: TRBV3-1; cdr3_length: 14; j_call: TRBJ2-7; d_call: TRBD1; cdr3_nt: TGTGCCAGCAGCCACGGGACAGGACCGTACGAGCAGTACTTC; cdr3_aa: CASSHGTGPYEQYF
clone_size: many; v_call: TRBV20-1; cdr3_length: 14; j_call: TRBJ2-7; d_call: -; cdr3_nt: TGCAGTGCTAGATGGCGGCAGGGGTCCTACGAGCAGTACTTC; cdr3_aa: CSARWRQGSYEQYF
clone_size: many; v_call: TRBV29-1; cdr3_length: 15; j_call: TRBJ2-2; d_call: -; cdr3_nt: TGCAGCGTTACGTTGGGCTCGCGGAACACCGGGGAGCTGTTTTTT; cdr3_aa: CSVTLGSRNTGELFF
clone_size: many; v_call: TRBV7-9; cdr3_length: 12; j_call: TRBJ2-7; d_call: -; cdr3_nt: TGTGCCAGCAGCTTACCTTCCTACGAGCAGTACTTC; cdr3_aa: CASSLPSYEQYF
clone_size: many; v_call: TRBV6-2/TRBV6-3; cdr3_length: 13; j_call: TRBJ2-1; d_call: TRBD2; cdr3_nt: TGTGCCAGCAAGGGACTAGACTACAATGAGCAGTTCTTC; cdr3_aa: CASKGLDYNEQFF
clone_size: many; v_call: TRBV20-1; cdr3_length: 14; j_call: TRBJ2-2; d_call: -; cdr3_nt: TGCAGTGCTAGTATCATTGGTCGTGACTGGGAGCTGTTTTTT; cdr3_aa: CSASIIGRDWELFF
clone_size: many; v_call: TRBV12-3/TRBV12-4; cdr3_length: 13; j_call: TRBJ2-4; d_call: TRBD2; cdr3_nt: TGTGCCAGCCGCCAGCGGGAAAGTAACATTCAGTACTTC; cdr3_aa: CASRQRESNIQYF
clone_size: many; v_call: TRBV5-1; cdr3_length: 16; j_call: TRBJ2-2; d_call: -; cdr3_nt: TGCGCCAGCAGCTTAGTGGCTCCCGCGAACACCGGGGAGCTGTTTTTT; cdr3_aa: CASSLVAPANTGELFF
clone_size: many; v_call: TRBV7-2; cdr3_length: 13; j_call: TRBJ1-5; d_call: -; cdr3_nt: TGTGCCAGCAGCAGGACGCTGGATCAGCCCCAGCATTTT; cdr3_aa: CASSRTLDQPQHF
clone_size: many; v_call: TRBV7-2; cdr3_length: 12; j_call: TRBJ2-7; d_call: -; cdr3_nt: TGTGCCAGCAGCTTAGCGTGGAGCCCACGGTACTTC; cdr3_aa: CASSLAWSPRYF
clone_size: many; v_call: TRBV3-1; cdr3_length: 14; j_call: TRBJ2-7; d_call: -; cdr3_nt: TGTGCCAGCAGAGGAAGCGGCCATACCTACGAGCAGTACTTC; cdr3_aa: CASRGSGHTYEQYF
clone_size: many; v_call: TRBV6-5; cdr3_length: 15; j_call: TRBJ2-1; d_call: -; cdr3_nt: TGTGCCAGCAGTTACACCATAAGCTCCTACAATGAGCAGTTCTTC; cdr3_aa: CASSYTISSYNEQFF
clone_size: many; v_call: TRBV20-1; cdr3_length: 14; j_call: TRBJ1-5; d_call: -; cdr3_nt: TGCAGTGCCATGGTGGGAGACCTTGGGGTCCCCCAGCATTTT; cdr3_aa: CSAMVGDLGVPQHF
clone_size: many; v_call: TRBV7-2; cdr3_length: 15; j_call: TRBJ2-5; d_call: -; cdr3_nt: TGTGCCAGCAGCTCCAGTCGGCGGGCTCAAGAGACCCAGTACTTC; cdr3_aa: CASSSSRRAQETQYF
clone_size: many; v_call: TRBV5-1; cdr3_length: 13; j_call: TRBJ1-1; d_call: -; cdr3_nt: TGCGCCAGCATTGGGCCAGGTGGGGCTGAAGCTTTCTTT; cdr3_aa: CASIGPGGAEAFF
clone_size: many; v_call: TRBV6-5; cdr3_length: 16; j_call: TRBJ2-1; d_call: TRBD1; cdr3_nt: TGTGCCAGCAGTTACTATAGGACAGGGGGGACCAATGAGCAGTTCTTC; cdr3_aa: CASSYYRTGGTNEQFF
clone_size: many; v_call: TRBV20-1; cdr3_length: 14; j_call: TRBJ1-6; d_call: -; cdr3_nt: TGCAGTGCTACTACCGGGGGCTATAATTCACCCCTCCACTTT; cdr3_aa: CSATTGGYNSPLHF
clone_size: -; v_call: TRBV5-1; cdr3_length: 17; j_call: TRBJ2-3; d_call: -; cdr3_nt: TGCGCCAGCAGCTTGGGGGCTCTAGCGTCTAGCACAGATACGCAGTATTTT; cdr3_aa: CASSLGALASSTDTQYF
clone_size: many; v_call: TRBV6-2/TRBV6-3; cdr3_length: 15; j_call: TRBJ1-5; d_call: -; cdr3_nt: TGTGCCAGCACACCGGGCCATGGTTACACTCAGCCCCAGCATTTT; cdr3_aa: CASTPGHGYTQPQHF
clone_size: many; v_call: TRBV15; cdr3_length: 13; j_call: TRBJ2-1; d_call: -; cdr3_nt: TGTGCCACCAGCAGAGATCGGTGGGATGAGCAGTTCTTC; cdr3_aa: CATSRDRWDEQFF
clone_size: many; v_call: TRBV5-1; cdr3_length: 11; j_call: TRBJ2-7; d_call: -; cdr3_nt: TGCGCCAGCAGCTTGGAACACGAGCAGTACTTC; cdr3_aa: CASSLEHEQYF
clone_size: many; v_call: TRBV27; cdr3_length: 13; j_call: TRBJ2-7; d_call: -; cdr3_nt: TGTGCCAGCAGTTTAGCGGCCGGGTCCGAGCAGTACTTC; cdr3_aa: CASSLAAGSEQYF
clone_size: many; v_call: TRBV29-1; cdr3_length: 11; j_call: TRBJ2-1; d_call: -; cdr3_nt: TGCAGCGCCCTGGCTAACAATGAGCAGTTCTTC; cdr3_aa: CSALANNEQFF